The next 3 T cell receptor beta chains were all read from a single sample in a study of T cell responses to AZD1222 COVID-19 vaccine. Measured with immunoSEQ multiplex PCR; TCRdb has only the in-frame clones, and not every one. Of roughly 150,000 clones detected, around 90% appear once; the ten largest clones hold 5%. This material consisted of peripheral blood, taken on day 0 of AZD1222 vaccination. These receptor sequences come from an adult in good health.

This clone was seen a single time. J is TRBJ1-1 and V is TRBV28; 8 positions match TRBD1. J was trimmed by 4 bases and V by 4 bases; bases with no gene match: 14. Germline V gives CDR1 MDHEN, CDR2 SYDVKM. The CDR3 consists of 17 residues. CDR3 DNA sequence: TGTGCCAGCAGTTCGGCGGCAGGGGGCGCGTATGGCACTGAAGCTTTCTTT. It encodes CASSSAAGGAYGTEAFF. The whole variable domain, filled in from reference TRBV28 and TRBJ1-1, reads DVKVTQSSRYLVKRTGEKVFLECVQDMDHENMFWYRQDPGLGLRLIYFSYDVKMKEKGDIPEGYSVSREKKERFSLILESASTNQTSMYLCASSSAAGGAYGTEAFFGQGTRLTVV.

The count of this clone is one. This rearrangement joins TRBV2 to TRBJ2-7, with D perhaps matching TRBD1 (5 bases). The CDR3 is 17 residues long. V gave up 2 bases and J gave up 5 bases, with 22 bases separating them. Germline V CDR1 and CDR2: SNHLY, FYNNEI. The CDR3 sequence: CASSETFPGQGFHEQYF. DNA for the CDR3: TGTGCCAGCAGTGAAACTTTTCCGGGCCAGGGCTTCCACGAGCAGTACTTC.

The chain recombines TRBV6-2 or TRBV6-3 with TRBJ2-7; no reliable D call. Germline lookup yields CDR1 MNHEY and CDR2 SVGEGT. The CDR3 extends over 13 amino acids. Trimming stripped 2 bases from V and 5 bases from J, with 10 bases between. CDR3 DNA sequence: TGTGCCAGCAGTTACCGAGAAGGTGACGAGCAGTACTTC. It yields the protein CASSYREGDEQYF.